These T cell receptor beta chains were read from a single sample in a study of breast tumors, draining lymph nodes, adjacent tissues. TCRdb called the multiplex PCR reads again in MiXCR, with one record for every CDR3 protein. The profile shows 100,000 or so distinct CDR3 sequences, 21% of them singletons. Specimen: axillary lymph node tissue. The receptors originated from a female donor with breast cancer. Some clones in this sample may be carry-over from other donors' samples. Both conserved end residues are part of each CDR3. The D gene is left open where the match is weak. Clone sizes are given selectively: once, few, many, or a class where the clone is expanded.

D gene: -
J gene: TRBJ2-2
clone size: many
V gene: TRBV5-1
CDR3 DNA: TGCGCCAGCAGCTTGGGTCAGGGATTACCCGGGGAGCTGTTTTTT
CDR3 protein: CASSLGQGLPGELFF

D gene: TRBD2
J gene: TRBJ2-7
clone size: -
V gene: TRBV10-3
CDR3 DNA: TGTGCCATCGGAGGGGCTAGCGGGAGGGCCTACGAGCAGTACTTC
CDR3 protein: CAIGGASGRAYEQYF

D gene: TRBD2
J gene: TRBJ2-5
clone size: -
V gene: TRBV9
CDR3 DNA: TGTGCCAGCAGCGTCGCCACCGTAGCGGGAGAAGGAGAGACCCAGTACTTC
CDR3 protein: CASSVATVAGEGETQYF

D gene: -
J gene: TRBJ1-5
clone size: many
V gene: TRBV5-6
CDR3 DNA: TGTGCCAGCAGAAATGACAGGTCCAATCAGCCCCAGCATTTT
CDR3 protein: CASRNDRSNQPQHF

D gene: -
J gene: TRBJ1-3
clone size: many
V gene: TRBV10-3
CDR3 DNA: TGTGCCATCAGGTCCGCGGGGGGCCCTGGAAACACCATATATTTT
CDR3 protein: CAIRSAGGPGNTIYF

D gene: TRBD1
J gene: TRBJ2-3
clone size: many
V gene: TRBV5-1
CDR3 DNA: TGCGCCAGCAGCCCGAGGGACAGTTCTAGCACAGATACGCAGTATTTT
CDR3 protein: CASSPRDSSSTDTQYF

D gene: -
J gene: TRBJ2-5
clone size: many
V gene: TRBV29-1
CDR3 DNA: TGCAGCGGTCAGGGGAGGCAAGAGACCCAGTACTTC
CDR3 protein: CSGQGRQETQYF

D gene: -
J gene: TRBJ2-7
clone size: many
V gene: TRBV6-2/TRBV6-3
CDR3 DNA: TGTGCCAGCACTGTTGGGGGACCCTACGAGCAGTACTTC
CDR3 protein: CASTVGGPYEQYF

D gene: -
J gene: TRBJ1-4
clone size: many
V gene: TRBV5-1
CDR3 DNA: TGCGCCAGCAGCTTGGCCGAATTCCCCGGGAATGAAAAACTGTTTTTT
CDR3 protein: CASSLAEFPGNEKLFF

D gene: -
J gene: TRBJ2-7
clone size: -
V gene: TRBV24-1
CDR3 DNA: TGTGCCACCAGTGATTTGGGCAGCCCATCCGGGGATGAGCAGTACTTC
CDR3 protein: CATSDLGSPSGDEQYF

D gene: -
J gene: TRBJ1-5
clone size: many
V gene: TRBV25-1
CDR3 DNA: TGTGCCAGCAGTGAAGGAGGCACGATCAATCAGCCCCAGCATTTT
CDR3 protein: CASSEGGTINQPQHF

D gene: -
J gene: TRBJ2-7
clone size: many
V gene: TRBV4-2
CDR3 DNA: TGTGCCAGCAGCCAAGATGGTCGGGACTCCTACGAGCAGTACTTC
CDR3 protein: CASSQDGRDSYEQYF

D gene: TRBD1
J gene: TRBJ2-7
clone size: many
V gene: TRBV6-1
CDR3 DNA: TGTGCCAGCAGTGTACAGGGGGTCTCCTACGAGCAGTACTTC
CDR3 protein: CASSVQGVSYEQYF

D gene: -
J gene: TRBJ2-7
clone size: -
V gene: TRBV4-1
CDR3 DNA: TGCGCCAGCAGCCAGAGGGACAACCCCTACGAGCAGTACTTC
CDR3 protein: CASSQRDNPYEQYF

D gene: TRBD1
J gene: TRBJ1-5
clone size: many
V gene: TRBV27
CDR3 DNA: TGTGCCAGCGGGACAGCTGTAGGTAGCAATCAGCCCCAGCATTTT
CDR3 protein: CASGTAVGSNQPQHF

D gene: -
J gene: TRBJ1-2
clone size: many
V gene: TRBV6-5
CDR3 DNA: TGTGCCAGCAGTTATAATCAAGCCTATGGCTACACCTTC
CDR3 protein: CASSYNQAYGYTF

D gene: TRBD2
J gene: TRBJ2-3
clone size: many
V gene: TRBV10-3
CDR3 DNA: TGTGCCATCGGGGCGGGGGGATCCGATACGCAGTATTTT
CDR3 protein: CAIGAGGSDTQYF

D gene: TRBD1
J gene: TRBJ1-5
clone size: many
V gene: TRBV7-2
CDR3 DNA: TGTGCCAGCAGCTGGACAGGGGGCAGCAATCAGCCCCAGCATTTT
CDR3 protein: CASSWTGGSNQPQHF

D gene: -
J gene: TRBJ1-5
clone size: many
V gene: TRBV19
CDR3 DNA: TGTGCCAGTAGTATAGATAACAGCTATCAGCCCCAGCATTTT
CDR3 protein: CASSIDNSYQPQHF

D gene: TRBD1
J gene: TRBJ2-2
clone size: few
V gene: TRBV4-2
CDR3 DNA: TGTGCCAGCAGCCAAGCACAGGGGTCCCCCGGGGAGCTGTTTTTT
CDR3 protein: CASSQAQGSPGELFF

D gene: TRBD1
J gene: TRBJ2-5
clone size: -
V gene: TRBV10-3
CDR3 DNA: TGTGCCATCAGAGGGGGCCCCCAAGAGACCCAGTACTTC
CDR3 protein: CAIRGGPQETQYF

D gene: -
J gene: TRBJ1-2
clone size: many
V gene: TRBV6-1
CDR3 DNA: TGTGCCAGCAGTGTCAACAGGGCGGATGGCTACACCTTC
CDR3 protein: CASSVNRADGYTF

D gene: TRBD2
J gene: TRBJ2-1
clone size: many
V gene: TRBV19
CDR3 DNA: TGTGCCAGTAGTGTTAGCGGGAGTGCTGACAATGAGCAGTTCTTC
CDR3 protein: CASSVSGSADNEQFF

D gene: -
J gene: TRBJ1-4
clone size: few
V gene: TRBV19
CDR3 DNA: TGTGCCAGTAGTACAACCGACGCCCCAACTAATGAAAAACTGTTTTTT
CDR3 protein: CASSTTDAPTNEKLFF

D gene: TRBD1
J gene: TRBJ2-7
clone size: many
V gene: TRBV7-8
CDR3 DNA: TGTGCCAGCAGCGAGGACAGGGGGCGAAAGGGTTACGAGCAGTACTTC
CDR3 protein: CASSEDRGRKGYEQYF

D gene: -
J gene: TRBJ1-2
clone size: many
V gene: TRBV30
CDR3 DNA: TGTGCCTGGAGTGTCATCAGTAAGGATGGCTACACCTTC
CDR3 protein: CAWSVISKDGYTF

D gene: -
J gene: TRBJ2-3
clone size: few
V gene: TRBV3-1
CDR3 DNA: TGTGCCAGCAGCCTCTCCGGGGGAGGAACAGATACGCAGTATTTT
CDR3 protein: CASSLSGGGTDTQYF

D gene: TRBD1
J gene: TRBJ2-1
clone size: many
V gene: TRBV29-1
CDR3 DNA: TGCAGCGTTGAAAGGGGGCCGGGATCCTACAATGAGCAGTTCTTC
CDR3 protein: CSVERGPGSYNEQFF

D gene: TRBD1
J gene: TRBJ1-5
clone size: -
V gene: TRBV28
CDR3 DNA: TGTGCCAGCAGGCCGGGGGACAGGTGGACTCAGCCCCAGCATTTT
CDR3 protein: CASRPGDRWTQPQHF

D gene: -
J gene: TRBJ2-5
clone size: many
V gene: TRBV19
CDR3 DNA: TGTGCCAGTAGTAAGGAAGCCAGGGGGACCCAGTACTTC
CDR3 protein: CASSKEARGTQYF

D gene: -
J gene: TRBJ2-3
clone size: few
V gene: TRBV5-4
CDR3 DNA: TGTGCCAGCAGCTTGGCCGGTACGCAGTATTTT
CDR3 protein: CASSLAGTQYF

D gene: -
J gene: TRBJ2-4
clone size: few
V gene: TRBV20-1
CDR3 DNA: TGCAGTGCTAGCGGGACCGACCTAGCCAAAAACATTCAGTACTTC
CDR3 protein: CSASGTDLAKNIQYF

D gene: -
J gene: TRBJ1-4
clone size: many
V gene: TRBV9
CDR3 DNA: TGTGCCAGCAGCGTAGCTACGGAACAGGACGATTCACATGAAAAACTGTTTTTT
CDR3 protein: CASSVATEQDDSHEKLFF

D gene: -
J gene: TRBJ2-3
clone size: few
V gene: TRBV6-5
CDR3 DNA: TGTGCCAGCGCCTACAGGGCAACTAGCACAGATACGCAGTATTTT
CDR3 protein: CASAYRATSTDTQYF

D gene: -
J gene: TRBJ2-4
clone size: -
V gene: TRBV13
CDR3 DNA: TGTGCCAGCGGTATAAGCAGGGACGGTGGAGCCAAAAACATTCAGTACTTC
CDR3 protein: CASGISRDGGAKNIQYF

D gene: -
J gene: TRBJ1-4
clone size: -
V gene: TRBV25-1
CDR3 DNA: TGTGCCAGCAGTGAGACGAAGGGCATTGGTGATGAAAAACTGTTTTTT
CDR3 protein: CASSETKGIGDEKLFF

D gene: -
J gene: TRBJ1-2
clone size: once
V gene: TRBV6-5
CDR3 DNA: TGTGCCAGCGGTGAGGGGCGTGGAGGCTATGGCTACACCTTC
CDR3 protein: CASGEGRGGYGYTF

D gene: TRBD1
J gene: TRBJ2-5
clone size: -
V gene: TRBV12-3/TRBV12-4
CDR3 DNA: TGTGCCAGCAGTTTGGGACAGGGGAGGGGAGCTGACGGAGAGACCCAGTACTTC
CDR3 protein: CASSLGQGRGADGETQYF

D gene: TRBD1
J gene: TRBJ2-7
clone size: many
V gene: TRBV29-1
CDR3 DNA: TGCAGCGCTCTGACAGGGGTCGAGCAGTACTTC
CDR3 protein: CSALTGVEQYF

D gene: -
J gene: TRBJ2-1
clone size: many
V gene: TRBV20-1
CDR3 DNA: TGCAGTGCTAGACTAGGGGGCTACAATGAGCAGTTCTTC
CDR3 protein: CSARLGGYNEQFF

D gene: -
J gene: TRBJ1-3
clone size: -
V gene: TRBV27
CDR3 DNA: TGTGCCAGTTCTCCGTCGAGCTCTGGAAACACCATATATTTT
CDR3 protein: CASSPSSSGNTIYF

D gene: TRBD1
J gene: TRBJ2-1
clone size: many
V gene: TRBV9
CDR3 DNA: TGTGCCAGCAGCGGACTGACAGGGGACTCCTACAATGAGCAGTTCTTC
CDR3 protein: CASSGLTGDSYNEQFF

D gene: TRBD1
J gene: TRBJ1-4
clone size: -
V gene: TRBV28
CDR3 DNA: TGTGCCAGCGGAGGGACAGTGCGAGAAAAACTGTTTTTT
CDR3 protein: CASGGTVREKLFF

D gene: TRBD1
J gene: TRBJ1-3
clone size: many
V gene: TRBV4-1
CDR3 DNA: TGCGCCAGCAGCCTCGACAGGGGAACTGGAAACACCATATATTTT
CDR3 protein: CASSLDRGTGNTIYF